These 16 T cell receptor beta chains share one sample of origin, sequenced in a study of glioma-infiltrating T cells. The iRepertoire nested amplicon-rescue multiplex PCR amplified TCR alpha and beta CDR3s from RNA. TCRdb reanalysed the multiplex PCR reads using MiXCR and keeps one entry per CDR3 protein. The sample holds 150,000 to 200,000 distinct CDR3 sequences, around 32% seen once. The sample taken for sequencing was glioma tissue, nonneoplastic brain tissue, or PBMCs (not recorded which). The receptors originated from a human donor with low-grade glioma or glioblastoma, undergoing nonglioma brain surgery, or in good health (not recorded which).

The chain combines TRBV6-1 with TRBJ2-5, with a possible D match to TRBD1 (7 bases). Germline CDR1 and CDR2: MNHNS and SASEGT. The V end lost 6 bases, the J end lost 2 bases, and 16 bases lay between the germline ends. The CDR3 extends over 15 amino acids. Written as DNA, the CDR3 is TGTGCCAGCAGACCGACGACAGGGAGGCAAGAGACCCAGTACTTC. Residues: CASRPTTGRQETQYF.

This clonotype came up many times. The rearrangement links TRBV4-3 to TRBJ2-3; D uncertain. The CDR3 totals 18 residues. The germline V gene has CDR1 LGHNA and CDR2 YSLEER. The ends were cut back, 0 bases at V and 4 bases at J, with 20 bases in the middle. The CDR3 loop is CASSQDPGGGEAPDTQYF. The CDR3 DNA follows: TGCGCCAGCAGCCAAGACCCCGGCGGCGGAGAGGCTCCAGATACGCAGTATTTT.

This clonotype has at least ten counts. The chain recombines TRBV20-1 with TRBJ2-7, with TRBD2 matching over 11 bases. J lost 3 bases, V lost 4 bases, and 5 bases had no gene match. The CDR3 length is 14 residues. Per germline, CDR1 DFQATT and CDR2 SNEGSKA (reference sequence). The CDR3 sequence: CSAKIAGGVYEQYF. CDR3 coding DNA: TGCAGTGCTAAGATAGCGGGAGGGGTCTACGAGCAGTACTTC.

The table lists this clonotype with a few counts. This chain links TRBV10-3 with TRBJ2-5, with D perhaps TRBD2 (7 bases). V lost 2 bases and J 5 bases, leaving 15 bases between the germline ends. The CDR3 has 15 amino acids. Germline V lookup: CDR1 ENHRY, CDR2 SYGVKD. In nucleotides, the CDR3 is TGTGCCATCAGTGAGGTGGACCGGGGGGCCGAGACCCAGTACTTC. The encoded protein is CAISEVDRGAETQYF.

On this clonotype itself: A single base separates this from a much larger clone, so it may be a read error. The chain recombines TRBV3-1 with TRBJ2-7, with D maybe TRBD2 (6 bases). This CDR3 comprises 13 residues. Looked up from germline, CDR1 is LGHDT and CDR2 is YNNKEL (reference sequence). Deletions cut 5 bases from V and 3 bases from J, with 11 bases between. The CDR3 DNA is TGTGCCAGCAGCACGGGACTCATCTACGAGCAGTACTTC. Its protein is CASSTGLIYEQYF.

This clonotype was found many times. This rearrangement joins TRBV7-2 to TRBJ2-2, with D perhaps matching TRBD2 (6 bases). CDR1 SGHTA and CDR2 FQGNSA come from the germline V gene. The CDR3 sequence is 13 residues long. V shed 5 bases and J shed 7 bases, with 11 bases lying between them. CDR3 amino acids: CASSPRGGGELFF. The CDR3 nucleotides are TGTGCCAGCAGCCCGCGGGGCGGCGGGGAGCTGTTTTTT.

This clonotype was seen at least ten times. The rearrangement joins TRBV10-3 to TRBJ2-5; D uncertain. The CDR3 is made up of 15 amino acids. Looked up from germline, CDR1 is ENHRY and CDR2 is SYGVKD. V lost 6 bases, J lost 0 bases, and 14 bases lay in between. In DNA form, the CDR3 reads TGTGCCATCAGCGCAGGAAACACACACCAAGAGACCCAGTACTTC. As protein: CAISAGNTHQETQYF.

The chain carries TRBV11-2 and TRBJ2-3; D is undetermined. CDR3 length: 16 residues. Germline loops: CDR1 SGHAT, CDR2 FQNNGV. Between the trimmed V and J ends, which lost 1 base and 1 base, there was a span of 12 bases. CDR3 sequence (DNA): TGTGCCAGCAGCTTAGTTTCTGCCGGAGGCACAGATACGCAGTATTTT. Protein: CASSLVSAGGTDTQYF.

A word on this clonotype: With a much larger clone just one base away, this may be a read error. Written as DNA, the CDR3 is TGTGCCAGTAGTATGACAGGGAGCGTCGACGAGCAGTACTTC. It specifies CASSMTGSVDEQYF. The rearrangement joins TRBV19 to TRBJ2-7; TRBD1 aligns across 7 bases. The junction had 7 bases not matched to a gene; V was cut back by 3 bases and J by 5 bases. The CDR3 is made up of 14 amino acids. Looked up from germline, CDR1 is LNHDA and CDR2 is SQIVND (reference sequence).

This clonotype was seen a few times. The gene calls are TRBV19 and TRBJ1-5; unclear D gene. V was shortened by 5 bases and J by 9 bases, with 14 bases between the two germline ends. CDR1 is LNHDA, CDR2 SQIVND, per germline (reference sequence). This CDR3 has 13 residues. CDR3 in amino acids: CASSAGAGRPQHF. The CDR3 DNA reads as TGTGCCAGTAGTGCCGGCGCCGGCCGGCCCCAGCATTTT. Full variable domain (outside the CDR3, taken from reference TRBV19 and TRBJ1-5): DGGITQSPKYLFRKEGQNVTLSCEQNLNHDAMYWYRQDPGQGLRLIYYSQIVNDFQKGDIAEGYSVSREKKESFPLTVTSAQKNPTAFYLCASSAGAGRPQHFGDGTRLSIL.

CDR3 region: CASSRDVATGAQYF. CDR3 DNA: TGTGCCAGCAGTCGTGACGTAGCCACAGGTGCGCAGTATTTT. The genes are TRBV7-2 and TRBJ2-3; D is perhaps TRBD1 (5 bases). V was clipped by 6 bases and J by 10 bases, with 20 bases between them. The CDR3 has 14 amino acids. Germline CDR1 and CDR2: SGHTA and FQGNSA.

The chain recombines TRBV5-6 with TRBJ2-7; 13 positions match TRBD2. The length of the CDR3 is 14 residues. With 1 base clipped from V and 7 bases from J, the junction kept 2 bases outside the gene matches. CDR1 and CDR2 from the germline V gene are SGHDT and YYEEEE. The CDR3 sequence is CASSLRGLAGEQYF. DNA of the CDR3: TGTGCCAGCAGCTTGCGGGGACTAGCGGGAGAGCAGTACTTC.

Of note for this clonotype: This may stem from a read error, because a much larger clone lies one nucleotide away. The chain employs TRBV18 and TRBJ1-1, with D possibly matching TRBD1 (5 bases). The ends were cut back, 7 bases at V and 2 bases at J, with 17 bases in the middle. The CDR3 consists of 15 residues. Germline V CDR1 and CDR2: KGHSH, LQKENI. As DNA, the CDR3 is TGTGCCAGCTTTAGGAGTCTGGGGGAAAACACTGAAGCTTTCTTT. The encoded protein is CASFRSLGENTEAFF.

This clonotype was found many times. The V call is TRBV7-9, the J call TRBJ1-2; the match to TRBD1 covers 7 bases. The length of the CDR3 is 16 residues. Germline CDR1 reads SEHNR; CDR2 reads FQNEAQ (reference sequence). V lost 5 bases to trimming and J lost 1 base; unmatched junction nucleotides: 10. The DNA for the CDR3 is TGTGCCAGCAGCGACCGGGGACAGATCCTTAACTATGGCTACACCTTC. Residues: CASSDRGQILNYGYTF.

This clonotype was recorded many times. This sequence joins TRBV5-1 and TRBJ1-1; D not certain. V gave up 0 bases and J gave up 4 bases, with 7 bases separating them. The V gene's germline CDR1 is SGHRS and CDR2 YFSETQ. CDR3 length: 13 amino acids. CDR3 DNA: TGCGCCAGCAGCTTGGGGGCGAGCACTGAAGCTTTCTTT. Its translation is CASSLGASTEAFF.

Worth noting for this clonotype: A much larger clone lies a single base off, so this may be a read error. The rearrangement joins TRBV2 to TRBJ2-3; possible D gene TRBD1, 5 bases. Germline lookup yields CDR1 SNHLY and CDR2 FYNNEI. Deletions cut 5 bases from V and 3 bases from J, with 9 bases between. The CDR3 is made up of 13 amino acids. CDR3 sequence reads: CASSFRQTDTQYF. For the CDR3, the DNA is TGTGCCAGCAGTTTTCGACAGACAGATACGCAGTATTTT.